These T cell receptor beta chains were read from a single sample in a study of blood T cell repertoires in COVID-19. The data were produced by immunoSEQ multiplex PCR, yet TCRdb's version contains in-frame clones alone and is incomplete. The sample has 71,000 or so clones; roughly nine tenths are singletons. The sequenced sample was peripheral blood. These receptors originate from an elderly man in a cohort sampled during active COVID-19. CDR3s include the opening cysteine and the closing phenylalanine or tryptophan. A D gene is named only where the DNA matches it firmly. A row's size may be missing; if present it is once, few, many or a size class.

.	15	TRBV15	TRBD1	TRBJ2-5	TGTGCCACCGAGCGGGACAGGGCATACCAAGAGACCCAGTACTTC	CATERDRAYQETQYF
.	13	TRBV2	.	TRBJ2-3	TGTGCCAGCAGCGTACTAGGCACAGATACGCAGTATTTT	CASSVLGTDTQYF
.	21	TRBV23-1	.	TRBJ2-6	TGCGCCAGCAGCCTTCAACCCCGCACAGATAACGAGCTCTGTAGGGCCAACGTCCTGACTTTC	CASSLQPRTDNELCRANVLTF
.	12	TRBV3-1/TRBV3-2	.	TRBJ1-4	TGTGCCAGCAGCCAAGCGGAGGAAAAACTGTTTTTT	CASSQAEEKLFF
.	15	TRBV28	.	TRBJ1-4	TGTGCCAGCAGTTCTCCGGGAGCAACTAATGAAAAACTGTTTTTT	CASSSPGATNEKLFF
once	12	TRBV18	.	TRBJ2-5	TGTGCCAGCTCACCAGACTTAGAGACCCAGTACTTC	CASSPDLETQYF
few	13	TRBV7-3	.	TRBJ1-1	TGTGCCAGCAGCTTAAGGCCGTTATCTGAAGCTTTCTTT	CASSLRPLSEAFF
.	16	TRBV5-1	TRBD2	TRBJ2-3	TGCGCCAGCAGCCGAACGGGGGGGGCGGCAATAGATACGCAGTATTTT	CASSRTGGAAIDTQYF
.	15	TRBV5-4	.	TRBJ1-3	TGTGCCAGCAGCTTGGCCCAACAGGGTGGAAACACCATATATTTT	CASSLAQQGGNTIYF
few	11	TRBV19	TRBD1	TRBJ1-2	TGTGCCAGTAGACAGGGGTATGGCTACACCTTC	CASRQGYGYTF
.	13	TRBV11-2	.	TRBJ1-6	TGTGCCAGCAGCTTAGAAGCTGATTCACCCCTCCACTTT	CASSLEADSPLHF
.	14	TRBV18	TRBD1	TRBJ2-5	TGTGCCAGCTCACAGACAGGGGTGGAAGAGACCCAGTACTTC	CASSQTGVEETQYF
.	13	TRBV7-2	.	TRBJ1-2	TGTGCCAGCAGCCTCCCCAGGCCCTATGGCTACACCTTC	CASSLPRPYGYTF
.	15	TRBV3-1/TRBV3-2	.	TRBJ2-4	TGTGCCAGCAGCCAAGAGGATAGCATGGGTGACATTCAGTACTTC	CASSQEDSMGDIQYF
.	12	TRBV5-6	TRBD2	TRBJ2-4	TGTGCCAGCAGCCTAGGACTAGGCCTTCAGTACTTC	CASSLGLGLQYF
.	13	TRBV6-6	.	TRBJ1-4	TGTGCCAGCAGGCGGGAGGCATTTGAAAAACTGTTTTTT	CASRREAFEKLFF
.	14	TRBV6-4	TRBD1	TRBJ1-1	TGTGCCAGCACCTTAGACAGGGGGAAAACTGAAGCTTTCTTT	CASTLDRGKTEAFF
few	16	TRBV5-4	TRBD1	TRBJ2-1	TGTGCCAGCAGCTTGGCCGGGGGGACAGGGGGCATTGAGCAGTTCTTC	CASSLAGGTGGIEQFF
.	18	TRBV6-2/TRBV6-3	.	TRBJ2-7	TGTGCCAGCAGTTACGTCAGGGGAGATCCTCTGGATCCCTACGAGCAGTACTTC	CASSYVRGDPLDPYEQYF
.	15	TRBV7-3	TRBD2	TRBJ2-1	TGTGCCAGCAGCTTAAGCGGGGGGGCCATCAATGAGCAGTTCTTC	CASSLSGGAINEQFF
.	14	TRBV6-5	.	TRBJ1-1	TGTGCCAGCAGGGAGAGGGAGGAATACACTGAAGCTTTCTTT	CASREREEYTEAFF
.	15	TRBV7-2	.	TRBJ1-3	TGTGCCAGCAGCGGAGGGGCAGGGACTGGAAACACCATATATTTT	CASSGGAGTGNTIYF
.	13	TRBV29-1	.	TRBJ1-1	TGCAGCGTTGAAGACCCCAAAAACACTGAAGCTTTCTTT	CSVEDPKNTEAFF
few	16	TRBV6-2/TRBV6-3	TRBD2	TRBJ2-6	TGTGCCAGCAGTTTCCAGCGGGGGGCTGGGGCCAACGTCCTGACTTTC	CASSFQRGAGANVLTF
few	16	TRBV3-1/TRBV3-2	.	TRBJ2-3	TGTGCCAGCAGCCAAGATAGGGGGACTAAGGCAGATACGCAGTATTTT	CASSQDRGTKADTQYF
.	20	TRBV6-2/TRBV6-3	TRBD2	TRBJ2-6	TGTGCCAGCAGTTACGAGTCCCGGCGGGGGGGCCCGACTGGGGCCAACGTCCTGACTTTC	CASSYESRRGGPTGANVLTF
.	13	TRBV28	.	TRBJ1-2	TGTGCCAGCAGTTTATGGGCAGCGTTGGGCTACACCTTC	CASSLWAALGYTF
.	13	TRBV6-2/TRBV6-3	TRBD1	TRBJ2-1	TGTGCCAGCAGTTCCCGGGACAGAAAAGAGCAGTTCTTC	CASSSRDRKEQFF
.	15	TRBV6-5	TRBD2	TRBJ2-2	TGTGCCAGCAGTCCTGCGACTAGCGGCACCGGGGAGCTGTTTTTT	CASSPATSGTGELFF
.	18	TRBV12-2	.	TRBJ1-1	TGTGCAAGTCGCTTAGACCGACAGGGGGACACCCCGAACACTGAAGCTTTCTTT	CASRLDRQGDTPNTEAFF
many	13	TRBV2	TRBD2	TRBJ2-2	TGTGCCGGGCGAAGCGGGGCTAACGGGGAGCTGTTTTTT	CAGRSGANGELFF
.	14	TRBV3-1/TRBV3-2	.	TRBJ2-7	TGTGCCAGCAGCCCGACAGGTCAACCCTACGAGCAGTACTTC	CASSPTGQPYEQYF
once	15	TRBV3-1/TRBV3-2	TRBD1	TRBJ1-1	TGTGCCAGCGGACGGGGGACAGCCATGAACACTGAAGCTTTCTTT	CASGRGTAMNTEAFF
.	15	TRBV4-3	TRBD1	TRBJ1-2	TGCGCCAGCAGCCAAGGACAGGGACAGGTCGATGGCTACACCTTC	CASSQGQGQVDGYTF
.	18	TRBV2	.	TRBJ2-5	TGTGCCAGCAGTGAACAGGGGTACGGCGCGGGGGCGAAGGGGACCCAGTACTTC	CASSEQGYGAGAKGTQYF
few	15	TRBV6-5	.	TRBJ2-6	TGTGCCAGCAACCCCGGTGGGCCTGGGGCCAACGTCCTGACTTTC	CASNPGGPGANVLTF
.	14	TRBV7-9	TRBD1	TRBJ1-1	TGTGCCAGCAGCTTAAGGGACAGGGAGACTGAAGCTTTCTTT	CASSLRDRETEAFF
.	11	TRBV11-2	.	TRBJ1-2	TGTGCCAGCAGCTTAACAGGGACCTACACCTTC	CASSLTGTYTF
.	15	TRBV19	TRBD1	TRBJ2-3	TGTGCCAGTAGTCCCCGGGACAGAATCACAGATACGCAGTATTTT	CASSPRDRITDTQYF
.	15	TRBV3-1/TRBV3-2	.	TRBJ2-1	TGTGCCAGCAGCCCTCCGGGTCGACCATACAATGAGCAGTTCTTC	CASSPPGRPYNEQFF
.	16	TRBV29-1	.	TRBJ2-3	TGCAGCGATGTCCCCCGGTGGGGTAGCGGCACAGATACGCAGTATTTT	CSDVPRWGSGTDTQYF
.	14	TRBV9	.	TRBJ2-1	TGTGCCAGCGGCCCCCGGGGGTTTGACAATGAGCAGTTCTTC	CASGPRGFDNEQFF
.	13	TRBV5-6	.	TRBJ1-2	TGTGCCAGCAGCTTCGGCCCGGGATATGGCTACACCTTC	CASSFGPGYGYTF
.	14	TRBV5-4	TRBD1	TRBJ1-1	TGTGCCAGCAGCTGGGACAGGGATTCCACTGAAGCTTTCTTT	CASSWDRDSTEAFF
.	15	TRBV10-3	.	TRBJ2-3	TGTGCCATCAGATTCGGGGGACCTAGCACAGATACGCAGTATTTT	CAIRFGGPSTDTQYF
.	13	TRBV4-3	.	TRBJ1-1	TGCGCCAGCAGCCAAGATCTAGGGAGGCCGGCTTTCTTT	CASSQDLGRPAFF
.	15	TRBV6-2/TRBV6-3	.	TRBJ1-2	TGTGCCAGCAGTTACCTTCCGGGAGCGGACTATGGCTACACCTTC	CASSYLPGADYGYTF
.	12	TRBV5-1	.	TRBJ1-1	TGCGCCAGCAGCTTGGTAAACACTGAAGCTTTCTTT	CASSLVNTEAFF
.	17	TRBV7-2	TRBD1	TRBJ1-2	TGTGCCAGCAGCTTAAGTTTGGCCCGACAGGGGGCGGATGGCTACACCTTC	CASSLSLARQGADGYTF
.	12	TRBV2	.	TRBJ2-5	TGTGCCAGCATGGTCAGGGAAGAGACCCAGTACTTC	CASMVREETQYF
.	16	TRBV6-5	TRBD2	TRBJ2-2	TGTGCCAGCAGTTACTCGGCTAGCGGGGGCTCCGGGGAGCTGTTTTTT	CASSYSASGGSGELFF
.	14	TRBV27	TRBD1	TRBJ1-2	TGTGCCAGCAGCCCCCCCGGGACAGTCTATGGCTACACCTTC	CASSPPGTVYGYTF